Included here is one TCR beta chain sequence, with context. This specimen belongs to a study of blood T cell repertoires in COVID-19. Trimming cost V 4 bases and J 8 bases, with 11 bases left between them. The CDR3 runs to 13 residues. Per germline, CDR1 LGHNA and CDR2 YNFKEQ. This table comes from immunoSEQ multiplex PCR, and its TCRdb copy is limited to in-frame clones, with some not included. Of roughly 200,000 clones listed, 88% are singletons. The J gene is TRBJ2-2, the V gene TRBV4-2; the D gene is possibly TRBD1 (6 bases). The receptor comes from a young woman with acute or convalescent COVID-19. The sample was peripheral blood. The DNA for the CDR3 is TGTGCCAGCAGCCCGACAGGTACTGGGGAGCTGTTTTTT. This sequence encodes CASSPTGTGELFF.